These 9 T cell receptor beta chains were sequenced from one sample in a study of shared clonotypes between healthy human individuals. Here immunoSEQ multiplex PCR was the method, and the copy in TCRdb shows in-frame clones only, minus some. Among some 2.4 million clones listed, roughly 93% were seen once. Sample: naive CD4+ T cells from PBMCs. Subset: CD45RA+ positively selected. The receptors here all came from a man between 18 and 35 years old in good health. Some clones in this sample may be carry-over from other donors' samples.

The genes are TRBV5-4 and TRBJ1-1, with D possibly TRBD1 on 6 matching bases. The V gene's germline CDR1 is SGHNT and CDR2 YYREEE (reference sequence). CDR3 length: 16 residues. Trimming cost V 5 bases and J 1 base, with 18 bases left between them. CDR3 protein: CASRWGRATSNTEAFF. The CDR3 DNA reads as TGTGCCAGCAGGTGGGGGCGAGCTACATCGAACACTGAAGCTTTCTTT.

This chain connects TRBV7-9 to TRBJ1-1; tentatively, D is TRBD1 (6 bases). The germline V gene encodes CDR1 SEHNR and CDR2 FQNEAQ (reference sequence). Between the trimmed V and J ends, which lost 0 bases and 1 base, there was a span of 21 bases. The CDR3 extends over 19 amino acids. CDR3 sequence: CASSLAWGRDTKSNTEAFF. CDR3 nucleotides: TGTGCCAGCAGCTTAGCGTGGGGTCGGGACACCAAATCGAACACTGAAGCTTTCTTT.

This clone appeared a few times. Other DNA sequences of this sample code for an identical CDR3. V usage is TRBV10-3 and J usage is TRBJ1-5; a possible D gene is TRBD1 (5 bases). V dropped 3 bases and J dropped 7 bases, with 7 bases sitting between them. The CDR3 is 12 residues long. Germline V CDR1 and CDR2: ENHRY, SYGVKD. The CDR3 here is CAISDREQPQHF. The DNA of the CDR3 is TGTGCCATCAGTGACAGGGAGCAGCCCCAGCATTTT.

The chain combines TRBV4-2 with TRBJ1-1; possibly TRBD1 for D (5 bases). The CDR3 contains 15 residues. Trimming removed 4 bases at V and 2 bases at J, with 14 bases between. From germline, CDR1 is LGHNA and CDR2 YNFKEQ. The CDR3 sequence: CASSLDGHSNTEAFF. The DNA of the CDR3 is TGTGCCAGCAGCCTAGATGGACACTCCAACACTGAAGCTTTCTTT.

This rearrangement joins TRBV7-8 to TRBJ2-7, with TRBD2 matching 9 bases. V trimming: 0 bases; J trimming: 2 bases; junction bases outside the gene matches: 5. The CDR3 covers 16 residues. Per the germline V gene, CDR1 is SGHVS and CDR2 is FQNEAQ. As DNA, the CDR3 is TGTGCCAGCAGCTTAGCTGCGACTAGCGGAACCTACGAGCAGTACTTC. Translation gives CASSLAATSGTYEQYF.

The gene calls are TRBV9 and TRBJ2-7; D unclear. This CDR3 is built from 15 residues. Germline V CDR1 and CDR2: SGDLS, YYNGEE. Deletions cut 0 bases from V and 2 bases from J, with 12 bases between. CDR3: CASSVGPGPPYEQYF. CDR3 nucleotides: TGTGCCAGCAGCGTAGGGCCAGGTCCACCCTACGAGCAGTACTTC.

Notes on this clone: Because it lacks the conserved phenylalanine or tryptophan at the end, this CDR3 is likely a read error. The limits of the CDR3 on the DNA are not certain, so only TCRdb's listed CDR3 is given. The J gene is TRBJ1-1, the V gene TRBV21-1. TRBV21-1 is reported as a pseudogene. The CDR3 is 12 residues long, ends included. The CDR3 reads CASSKWRAGRRP.

This chain links TRBV11-2 with TRBJ1-2, with 7 bases aligning to TRBD1. Germline-derived CDR1 and CDR2 are SGHAT and FQNNGV. The CDR3 has 15 residues. With V trimmed by 6 bases and J by 2 bases, 9 bases remained unmatched. The DNA of the CDR3 is TGTGCCAGCAGGCGCCCCGGGACAGTAAACTATGGCTACACCTTC. It specifies CASRRPGTVNYGYTF.

This clone was seen just once. The rearrangement joins TRBV7-8 to TRBJ2-7, with D perhaps given as TRBD1 or TRBD2 (8 bases each). The CDR3 length is 15 residues. Trimming pared 5 bases from V and 0 bases from J, leaving 14 bases between. Per germline, CDR1 SGHVS and CDR2 FQNEAQ. The CDR3 is CASSRGGQASYEQYF. The DNA of the CDR3 is TGTGCCAGCAGCCGGGGGGGACAGGCCTCCTACGAGCAGTACTTC. Complete variable domain (other parts from reference TRBV7-8 and TRBJ2-7): GAGVSQSPRYKVAKRGQDVALRCDPISGHVSLFWYQQALGQGPEFLTYFQNEAQLDKSGLPSDRFFAERPEGSVSTLKIQRTQQEDSAVYLCASSRGGQASYEQYFGPGTRLTVT.